The 4 T cell receptor beta chains in this list originate from one sample, sequenced in a study of early T cells in non-severe SARS-CoV-2 infection. TCRdb redid the calling of the 5' RACE reads with MiXCR, one entry per CDR3 protein. The table includes more than 65,000 distinct CDR3 sequences, approximately 13% detected once. The specimen was whole blood. These receptors all stem from an adult who was a healthcare worker with PCR-confirmed SARS-CoV-2 infection or an uninfected control (not recorded which).

The chain uses TRBV29-1 and TRBJ1-6; 9 bases line up with TRBD1. The V and J ends lost 4 bases and 9 bases, in that order; junction bases with no gene match: 4. This CDR3 has 13 residues. Looked up from germline, CDR1 is SQVTM and CDR2 is ANQGSEA. The CDR3 DNA reads TGCAGCGTTGCTGGGACAGGGAGTTCACCCCTCCACTTT. This sequence encodes CSVAGTGSSPLHF.

This clonotype was observed a handful of times. The chain joins TRBV6-6 to TRBJ2-1, with 16 bases lining up with TRBD2. This CDR3 comprises 14 residues. Germline V lookup: CDR1 MNHNY, CDR2 SVGAGI (reference sequence). V was clipped by 11 bases and J by 7 bases; unmatched bases: 5. In nucleotides, the CDR3 is TGTGCCGGGACTAGCGGGGGGGCCATGAATGAGCAGTTCTTC. This codes for CAGTSGGAMNEQFF.

This clonotype was counted at least ten times. The gene calls are TRBV4-3 and TRBJ1-3; D is possibly TRBD1 (5 bases). The CDR3 sequence is 16 residues long. The germline V gene encodes CDR1 LGHNA and CDR2 YSLEER. Trimming took off 0 bases at V and 4 bases at J, with 13 bases between the two ends. The CDR3: CASSQDPGTGGNTIYF. DNA for the CDR3: TGCGCCAGCAGCCAAGATCCCGGGACTGGAGGAAACACCATATATTTT.

This clonotype was counted at least ten times. J is TRBJ2-3 and V is TRBV20-1; no clear D gene. Germline V CDR1 and CDR2: DFQATT, SNEGSKA (reference sequence). This CDR3 is 11 amino acids long. Between the trimmed V and J ends, which lost 5 bases and 5 bases, there was a span of 8 bases. In DNA form, the CDR3 reads TGCAGTGCTGCCTTTGAAGATACGCAGTATTTT. Translated: CSAAFEDTQYF.